This T cell receptor (beta chain) was documented in a study of graft-versus-host responses after intestinal transplantation. Overall study context: In this cohort, recipients had multivisceral, liver-intestinal, or isolated intestinal transplants. Findings and caveats of the study: Peak levels of circulating GvH clones tracked with early post-transplant HvG declines. GvH clones appeared in recipient marrow, some first in ileum or blood.

Germline values: CDR1 KGHSH, CDR2 LQKENI. This CDR3 region has 20 residues. After removal of 3 bases from V and 2 bases from J, the junction contained 18 bases not matched to a gene. On this clone itself: What it recognizes is unknown.

Profiled with immunoSEQ multiplex PCR; TCRdb holds only in-frame clones, not every one. The sample yields 50,000 or so clones, 85% to 95% seen once. The input for sequencing was PBMCs, taken roughly 760 days after a first intestinal transplant, on the day of a second. The chain joins TRBV18 to TRBJ1-1, with 10 positions matching TRBD1. The receptor comes from a human patient who received an intestinal transplant, so some T cells may come from the graft donor. CDR3: CASSPRPGTGVGPRNTEAFF. The CDR3 region has the DNA TGTGCCAGCTCACCGAGGCCCGGGACAGGGGTCGGACCTAGAAACACTGAAGCTTTCTTT.